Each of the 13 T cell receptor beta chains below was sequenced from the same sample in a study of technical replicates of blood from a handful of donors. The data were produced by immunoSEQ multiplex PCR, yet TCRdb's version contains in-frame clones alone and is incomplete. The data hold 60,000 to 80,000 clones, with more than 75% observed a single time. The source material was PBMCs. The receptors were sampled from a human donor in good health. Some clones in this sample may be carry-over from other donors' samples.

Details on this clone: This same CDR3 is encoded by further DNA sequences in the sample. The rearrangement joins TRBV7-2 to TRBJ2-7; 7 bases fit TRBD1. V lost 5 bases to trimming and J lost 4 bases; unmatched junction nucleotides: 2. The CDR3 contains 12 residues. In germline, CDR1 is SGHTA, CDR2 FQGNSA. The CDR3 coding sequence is TGTGCCAGCAGCCCGACAGGGTACGAGCAGTACTTC. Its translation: CASSPTGYEQYF.

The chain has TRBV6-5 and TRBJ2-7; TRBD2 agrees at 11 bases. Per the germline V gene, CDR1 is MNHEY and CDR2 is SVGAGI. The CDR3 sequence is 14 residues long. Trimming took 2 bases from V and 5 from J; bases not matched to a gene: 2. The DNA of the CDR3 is TGTGCCAGCAGTTACCGACTAGCGGGGCACGAGCAGTACTTC. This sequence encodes CASSYRLAGHEQYF.

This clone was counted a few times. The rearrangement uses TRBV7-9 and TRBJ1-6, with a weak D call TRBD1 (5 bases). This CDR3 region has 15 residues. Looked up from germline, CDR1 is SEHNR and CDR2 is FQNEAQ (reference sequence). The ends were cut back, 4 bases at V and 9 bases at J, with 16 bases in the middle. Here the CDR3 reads CASSSERGLGSPLHF. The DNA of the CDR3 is TGTGCCAGCAGCTCGGAAAGGGGCCTCGGTTCACCCCTCCACTTT.

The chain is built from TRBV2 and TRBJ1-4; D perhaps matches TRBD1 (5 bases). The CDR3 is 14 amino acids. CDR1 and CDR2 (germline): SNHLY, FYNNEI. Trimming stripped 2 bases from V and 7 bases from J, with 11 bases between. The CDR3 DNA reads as TGTGCCAGCAGTGAAAGGGGAGGTGGTGAAAAACTGTTTTTT. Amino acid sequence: CASSERGGGEKLFF.

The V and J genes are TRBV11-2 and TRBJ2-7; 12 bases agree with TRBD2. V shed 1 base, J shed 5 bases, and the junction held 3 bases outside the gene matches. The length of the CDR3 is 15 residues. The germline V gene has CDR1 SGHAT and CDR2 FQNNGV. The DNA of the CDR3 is TGTGCCAGCAGCTTAGGGGCTAGCGGGAGGGACGAGCAGTACTTC. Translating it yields CASSLGASGRDEQYF.

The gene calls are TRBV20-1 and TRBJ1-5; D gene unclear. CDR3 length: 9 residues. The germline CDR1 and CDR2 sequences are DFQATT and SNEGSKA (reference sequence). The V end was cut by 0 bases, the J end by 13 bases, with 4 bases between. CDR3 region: CSARERQHF. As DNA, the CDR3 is TGCAGTGCTAGAGAGAGGCAGCATTTT.

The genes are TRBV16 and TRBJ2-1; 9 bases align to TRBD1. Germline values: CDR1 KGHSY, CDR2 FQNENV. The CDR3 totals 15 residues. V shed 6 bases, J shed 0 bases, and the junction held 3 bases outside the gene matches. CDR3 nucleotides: TGTGCCAGCAGTCAGGACAGGGGCTCCTACAATGAGCAGTTCTTC. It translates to CASSQDRGSYNEQFF.

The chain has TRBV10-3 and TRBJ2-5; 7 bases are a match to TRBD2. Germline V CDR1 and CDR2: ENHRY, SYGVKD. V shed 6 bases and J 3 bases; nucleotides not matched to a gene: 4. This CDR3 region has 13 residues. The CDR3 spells CAISGGFEETQYF. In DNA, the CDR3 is TGTGCCATCAGCGGGGGGTTCGAAGAGACCCAGTACTTC.

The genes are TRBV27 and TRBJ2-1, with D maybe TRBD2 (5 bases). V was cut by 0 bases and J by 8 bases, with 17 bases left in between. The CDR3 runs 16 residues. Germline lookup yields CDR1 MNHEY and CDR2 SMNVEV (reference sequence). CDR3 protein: CASSLSLAPSWDEQFF. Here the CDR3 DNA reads TGTGCCAGCAGTTTATCCCTAGCTCCTTCGTGGGATGAGCAGTTCTTC.

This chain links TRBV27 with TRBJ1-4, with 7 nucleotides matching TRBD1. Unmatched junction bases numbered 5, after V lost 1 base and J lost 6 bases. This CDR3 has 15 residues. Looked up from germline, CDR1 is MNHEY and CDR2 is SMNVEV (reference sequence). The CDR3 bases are TGTGCCAGCAGTTTATGGGGGACAGTTGATGAAAAACTGTTTTTT. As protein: CASSLWGTVDEKLFF. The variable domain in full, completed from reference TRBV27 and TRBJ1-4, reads EAQVTQNPRYLITVTGKKLTVTCSQNMNHEYMSWYRQDPGLGLRQIYYSMNVEVTDKGDVPEGYKVSRKEKRNFPLILESPSPNQTSLYFCASSLWGTVDEKLFFGSGTQLSVL.

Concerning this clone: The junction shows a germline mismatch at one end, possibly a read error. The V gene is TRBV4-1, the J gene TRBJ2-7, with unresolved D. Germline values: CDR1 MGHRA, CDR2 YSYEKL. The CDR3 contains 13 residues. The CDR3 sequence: CASSQVERMEQYF. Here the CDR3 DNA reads TGCGCCAGTAGCCAAGTAGAGAGGATGGAGCAGTACTTC.

The CDR3 here is CASSPRSGQGNTQYF. In DNA, the CDR3 is TGTGCCAGCTCACCACGGTCTGGACAGGGGAATACGCAGTATTTT. The chain couples TRBV18 to TRBJ2-3; 9 bases match TRBD1. Germline assignment: CDR1 KGHSH and CDR2 LQKENI. The ends lost 1 base at V and 7 bases at J; junction bases unmatched: 6. CDR3 length equals 15 residues.

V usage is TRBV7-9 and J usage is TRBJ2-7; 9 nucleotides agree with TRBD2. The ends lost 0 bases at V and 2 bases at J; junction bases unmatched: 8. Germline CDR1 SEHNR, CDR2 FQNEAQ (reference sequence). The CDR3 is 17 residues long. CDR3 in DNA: TGTGCCAGCAGCTTAGCTTTATCGCCTAGCGGGACCTACGAGCAGTACTTC. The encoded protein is CASSLALSPSGTYEQYF.